This T cell receptor (beta chain) was obtained from a study of blood T cells in healthy people across ages (dated by TCRdb to 2015 to 2017). The study in broad terms: In model experiments, template switching captured roughly one uniquely barcoded TCR beta cDNA molecule for every two T cells. The donors were divided into four age groups: young (average around 15 years), middle-aged (about 41), aged (around 59) and long-lived (more than 75). Using the same blood draw, the study looked at two additional independent replicas of 1 million unique cDNA reads for two donors, one aged 18 to 30 and the other aged 80 or older. To avoid experimental bias, donors of different ages were distributed randomly across sequencing lanes. Age-related changes in TCR beta repertoire diversity were measured in the study by deep sequencing normalized with unique cDNA molecular identifiers.

The protocol used for the library was 5' RACE. The sequencer was an Illumina HiSeq 2500. The second PCR ran for roughly 6 to 11 cycles and used a J-beta primer mix along with a sample-barcoded 5' primer. A unique molecular identifier was introduced onto each TCR beta cDNA molecule by a template-switch 5' adaptor carrying 12 random nucleotides. Each sample yielded at least 2.5 million CDR3-containing paired-end reads. All of the RNA was converted into first-strand cDNA using the Mint cDNA synthesis kit, with a TRBC-specific oligonucleotide serving as the primer. Following uracil-DNA glycosylase treatment, a first 18-cycle PCR with universal primers M1SS and BC2_uni_R was performed on all cDNA. The source study handled its data this way. Normalization of each sample was performed by random selection of 1 million high-quality reads, each carrying a distinct molecular identifier. Reads with shared molecular identifiers were discarded instead of being binned into consensus sequences. MiTCR, with a Q25 quality threshold and the strictest error-elimination algorithm, was used for CDR3 identification, clonotype clustering and error correction. A nonparametric unseen species model with Euler transformation was used to estimate lower-bound total TCR beta diversity. TCRdb handled the public reads itself, with Q25 trimming in fastp and clone calling in MiXCR, and kept productive beta chains. Rows with one shared CDR3 protein collapse into an entry with the most common genes and DNA. These V and J calls are TCRdb output, not the study's own analysis. The sample profile shows around 780,000 distinct CDR3 sequences; 56% of them were found once. The top ten hold roughly 25% of the sample.

The germline V gene supplies CDR1 SGHTA and CDR2 FQGTGA. Compared with germline, V lacks 9 bases and J lacks 8 bases; bases without a gene match: 9. Measured from the cysteine to the phenylalanine, the CDR3 is 14 residues long. Only the CDR3 DNA is retained, 42 bases long and in frame from the first base. Donors were about 36 systemically healthy Caucasian individuals from Russia aged roughly 6 to 95 years. Each donor gave 8 to 10 milliliters of peripheral blood, drawn into EDTA-treated Vacutainer tubes. Ficoll-Paque density-gradient centrifugation was used to isolate PBMCs, with at least 6 million per sample. Trizol reagent was used to extract total RNA from the PBMCs, yielding at least 5 micrograms per sample. For every donor, an aliquot of PBMCs went through flow cytometry to measure the percentages of naive CD45RAhigh/CD27high T cells. A note on this clonotype: Its antigen specificity is not known. Within one base of it there is no much larger clone, and no base qualities were kept.

General conclusions and limits of the study: Compared with the aged group, the long-lived group had more naive CD4+ T cells, fewer expanded clones and increased TCR diversity, suggesting age selection. The percentage of naive T cells measured by flow cytometry correlated strongly with observed TCR beta diversity. The CMV infection status of donors was not known, potentially confounding age-related changes in expanded clonotypes. Estimates of total diversity based on one million sequenced T cells were considered lower bounds and underestimates. Since profiling was done on bulk unsorted PBMCs, naive and antigen-experienced compartments could not be conclusively compared. Observed TCR beta diversity per million T cells fell roughly linearly with age, and a significant reduction was already apparent by age approximately 40.

This TCR was sampled from a man aged 35 to 55 in good health. The receptor chain draws on TRBV7-3 and TRBJ2-1, with 11 junctional bases fitting TRBD1. Sequencing was performed on blood. The CDR3 region has the sequence CASSAGTGGYEQFF. The DNA sequence is as follows: TGTGCCAGTAGCGCCGGGACAGGGGGTTATGAGCAGTTCTTC.